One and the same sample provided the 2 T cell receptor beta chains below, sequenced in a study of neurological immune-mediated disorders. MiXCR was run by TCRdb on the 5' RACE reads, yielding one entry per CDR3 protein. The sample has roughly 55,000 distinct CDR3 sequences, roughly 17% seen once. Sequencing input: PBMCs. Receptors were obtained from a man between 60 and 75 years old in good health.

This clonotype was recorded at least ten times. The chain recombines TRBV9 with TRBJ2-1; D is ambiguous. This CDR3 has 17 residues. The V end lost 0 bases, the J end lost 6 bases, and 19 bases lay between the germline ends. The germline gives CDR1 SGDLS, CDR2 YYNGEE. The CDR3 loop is CASSVAGGQRSLNEQFF. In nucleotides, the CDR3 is TGTGCCAGCAGCGTAGCGGGTGGGCAGCGATCCCTCAATGAGCAGTTCTTC.

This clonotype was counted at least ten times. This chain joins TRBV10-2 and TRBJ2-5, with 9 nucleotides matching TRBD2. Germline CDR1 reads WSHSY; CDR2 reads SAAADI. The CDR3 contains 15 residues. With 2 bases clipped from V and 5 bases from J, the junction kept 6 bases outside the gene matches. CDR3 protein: CASSERLAGSETQYF. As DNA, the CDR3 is TGCGCCAGCAGTGAGCGGCTAGCGGGGTCGGAGACCCAGTACTTC.